The TCR beta chain described here comes from a study of T-cell reconstitution after alpha-beta-depleted transplantation in children (dated by TCRdb to between 2015 and 2016). Study-wide context: Using TCR repertoire profiling, the study quantitatively followed how T-cell immune reconstitution unfolded in children after TCRalphabeta/CD19-depleted allogeneic hematopoietic cell transplantation.

Concerning this clonotype itself: Which antigen it targets is not known. No base qualities exist here, and no much larger clone lies one base off it.

The library relied on PCR. These reads were obtained on an Illumina HiSeq 2500. Molecular barcoding was employed in the preparation of TCR libraries, with unique molecular identifiers being used to normalize TCRbeta repertoire quantification. TCRdb took the public reads, trimmed them with fastp at Q25, ran MiXCR for clone calling and kept in-frame beta chains. Here each entry gathers all rows of one CDR3 protein and keeps the most common genes and DNA. In all, the sample holds around 130,000 distinct CDR3 sequences, and around a tenth of those were seen once. In total, the top ten clones hold around 24% of the sample. What the authors observed across the whole study: Hyperexpanded clone frequencies declined over subsequent months; after one year, T-cell counts and TCRbeta diversity were mostly attributed to newly produced T cells. In some patients, high TCRbeta diversity at day 60 was attributed to recipient T cells and intrathymic progenitors that had survived conditioning. About two months after transplant, the apparently early recovery of alphabetaT-cell counts reportedly depended on just several hundred clones that had expanded rapidly and came from non-depleted graft cells.

Reading the label with the study, this specimen's treatment or condition is: allogeneic hematopoietic cell transplantation with graft depleted of TCRalphabeta T cells and CD19 B cells. TCRalphabeta/CD19-depleted allogeneic hematopoietic cell grafts were given to the transplant recipients, all of whom were children. V is trimmed back by 3 bases and J by 6 bases, and the junction contains 0 bases that no gene match accounts for. The germline V gene specifies SGHRS as CDR1 and YFSETQ as CDR2. Measured from the cysteine to the phenylalanine, the CDR3 is 13 residues long. CDR3 DNA is the only sequence kept; it has 39 bases, read in frame from the first base.

The origin of this receptor is a girl under three years old who had a stem cell transplant for combined immunodeficiency, so the T cells may come from the graft donor. Here the sequenced sample was PBMCs, mostly from graft donor cells, taken 180 days after TCRalphabeta/CD19-depleted stem cell transplant. The chain is encoded by TRBV5-1 joined to TRBJ2-1, with 10 central nucleotides matching TRBD2. CDR3 reads: CASSSSGSNEQFF. The DNA sequence is as follows: TGCGCCAGCAGCTCTAGCGGGAGCAATGAGCAGTTCTTC.